Below are 20 T cell receptor beta chains sequenced from a single sample in a study of T-cell memory formation after mild COVID-19. TCRdb re-called the 5' RACE reads with MiXCR, one entry per CDR3 protein. The profile covers just under 550,000 distinct CDR3 sequences, with about a fifth appearing a single time and approximately 12% taken by the ten largest. Specimen: PBMCs or a T cell subset sorted from them (not recorded which). These receptors were taken from an adult woman who had mild COVID-19 (a few samples of this study predate the infection). Cell type and time point are not known.

J is TRBJ2-1 and V is TRBV7-8; D is uncertain. The germline gives CDR1 SGHVS, CDR2 FQNEAQ. The germline V and J ends were trimmed by 4 bases and 1 base, with 11 bases remaining between them. The CDR3 extends over 15 amino acids. This CDR3 reads CASSSALLSYNEQFF. The DNA of the CDR3 is TGTGCCAGCAGCTCGGCCCTGTTGTCCTACAATGAGCAGTTCTTC.

This clonotype was observed a few times. The chain carries TRBV13 and TRBJ1-1, with D uncertain. CDR1 is PRHDT, CDR2 FYEKMQ, per germline (reference sequence). The CDR3 consists of 17 residues. Trimming cost V 2 bases and J 6 bases, with 22 bases left between them. The CDR3, as DNA: TGTGCCAGCAGCTTATCGGCCCCTCTGTTGTTGAGCCCTGAAGCTTTCTTT. Translated, it gives CASSLSAPLLLSPEAFF.

The rearrangement joins TRBV20-1 to TRBJ2-2, with TRBD1 matching over 9 bases. The trim removed 6 bases at V and 4 bases at J, leaving 9 bases unmatched. The CDR3 sequence is 15 residues long. The V gene's germline CDR1 is DFQATT and CDR2 SNEGSKA (reference sequence). The CDR3 loop is CSANGRGQGTGELFF. The CDR3, as DNA: TGCAGTGCCAACGGCAGGGGACAGGGCACCGGGGAGCTGTTTTTT.

This clonotype was recorded a few times. This chain joins TRBV5-1 and TRBJ2-1, with TRBD2 matching over 11 bases. The V and J ends lost 4 bases and 3 bases, in that order; junction bases with no gene match: 6. From germline, CDR1 is SGHRS and CDR2 YFSETQ. This CDR3 is built from 16 residues. CDR3 amino acids: CASSLATSGSYNEQFF. The CDR3 DNA reads TGCGCCAGCAGCCTGGCTACTAGCGGGAGCTACAATGAGCAGTTCTTC.

Details on this clonotype: The junction differs from germline at one of its ends, possibly a read error. This sequence joins TRBV5-1 and TRBJ2-1, with 8 bases that match TRBD1. Per germline, CDR1 SGHRS and CDR2 YFSETQ. The CDR3 contains 15 residues. Here the CDR3 reads CASSLEGQGYNGQFF. The CDR3 nucleotides are TGCGCCAGCAGCTTGGAAGGACAGGGATACAATGGGCAGTTCTTC.

This rearrangement joins TRBV4-2 to TRBJ2-1; D is possibly TRBD1 or TRBD2 (7 bases each). V lost 1 base to trimming and J lost 4 bases, with 11 bases between them. CDR1 and CDR2 from the germline V gene are LGHNA and YNFKEQ. The CDR3 extends over 15 amino acids. CDR3 nucleotide sequence: TGTGCCAGCAGCCAAGCAGGGGGGGCTTACAATGAGCAGTTCTTC. Protein: CASSQAGGAYNEQFF.

This clonotype came up a few times. The chain carries TRBV7-8 and TRBJ2-5; possible D gene TRBD2, 5 bases. This CDR3 is built from 14 residues. The V end lost 1 base, the J end lost 4 bases, and 10 bases lay between the germline ends. Looked up from germline, CDR1 is SGHVS and CDR2 is FQNEAQ. The DNA of the CDR3 is TGTGCCAGCAGCTTAGGCTGGAGCGGAGAGACCCAGTACTTC. Amino acid sequence: CASSLGWSGETQYF.

In its sample, this clonotype was seen a few times. V gene TRBV11-2 combines with J gene TRBJ1-1; possibly TRBD1 for D (6 bases). The CDR3 loop spans 15 amino acids. Germline assignment: CDR1 SGHAT and CDR2 FQNNGV. Trimming removed 8 bases from V and 4 bases from J, with 20 bases in between. The CDR3 coding sequence is TGTGCCAGCGATCAGGGGTGGTTGTTGGGCACTGAAGCTTTCTTT. This sequence encodes CASDQGWLLGTEAFF.

The chain recombines TRBV5-4 with TRBJ1-2; D uncertain. V gave up 1 base and J gave up 4 bases, with 8 bases separating them. CDR3 size: 13 residues. The germline gives CDR1 SGHNT, CDR2 YYREEE (reference sequence). The CDR3 here is CASSLSSLYGYTF. The CDR3, as DNA: TGTGCCAGCAGCTTGTCCAGCCTCTATGGCTACACCTTC.

Only a few counts were recorded for this clonotype. V usage is TRBV6-6 and J usage is TRBJ2-1, with 8 bases identical to TRBD2. This CDR3 is 17 amino acids long. The V gene end was trimmed by 6 bases and the J gene end by 4 bases; junction bases not matched to a gene: 14. Germline V gene lookup returns CDR1 MNHNY and CDR2 SVGAGI (reference sequence). CDR3 DNA: TGTGCCAGCAGCCCCGGGGGCAGCGGGGGCCCATACAATGAGCAGTTCTTC. Translation gives CASSPGGSGGPYNEQFF.

CDR3: CASSLDDRVWSPLHF. CDR3 nucleotide sequence: TGTGCCAGCAGCTTAGACGACAGGGTTTGGTCACCCCTCCACTTT. The chain carries TRBV7-9 and TRBJ1-6; 7 nucleotides agree with TRBD1. CDR3 length: 15 amino acids. The junction had 7 bases not matched to a gene; V was cut back by 1 base and J by 10 bases. Germline V lookup: CDR1 SEHNR, CDR2 FQNEAQ (reference sequence).

V gene TRBV6-2 or TRBV6-3 combines with J gene TRBJ2-7; D is uncertain. The CDR3 length is 12 residues. V lost 7 bases and J 7 bases, leaving 14 bases between the germline ends. CDR1 MNHEY and CDR2 SVGEGT come from the germline V gene. CDR3 region: CASTSGAREQYF. The CDR3 nucleotides are TGTGCCAGCACCTCTGGAGCCCGGGAGCAGTACTTC.

V and J are TRBV5-1 and TRBJ2-7, with D tentatively TRBD1 or TRBD2 (5 bases each). The germline CDR1 and CDR2 sequences are SGHRS and YFSETQ. V lost 0 bases, J lost 3 bases, and 13 bases lay in between. The length of the CDR3 is 15 residues. The CDR3 spells CASSLDGTEYYEQYF. The CDR3 DNA follows: TGCGCCAGCAGCTTGGATGGGACGGAATACTACGAGCAGTACTTC.

CDR3 sequence (DNA): TGTGCCACCAGCAGACAAACCCGGGCGGGGGGCACAGATACGCAGTATTTT. Translation gives CATSRQTRAGGTDTQYF. The rearrangement joins TRBV15 to TRBJ2-3; 7 positions match TRBD2. The CDR3 contains 17 residues. Germline CDR1 is LNHNV and CDR2 is YYDKDF (reference sequence). V shed 2 bases, J shed 1 base, and the junction held 9 bases outside the gene matches. Based on the CDR3 plus reference TRBV15 and TRBJ2-3, the full variable domain is DAMVIQNPRYQVTQFGKPVTLSCSQTLNHNVMYWYQQKSSQAPKLLFHYYDKDFNNEADTPDNFQSRRPNTSFCFLDIRSPGLGDTAMYLCATSRQTRAGGTDTQYFGPGTRLTVL.

The chain is built from TRBV28 and TRBJ1-1; 7 bases match TRBD1. This CDR3 comprises 15 residues. Trimming removed 6 bases from V and 6 bases from J; junction bases left unmatched: 13. Germline-derived CDR1 and CDR2 are MDHEN and SYDVKM. DNA of the CDR3: TGTGCCAGCAGCCGGCCCCGGGACAGCTATCCTGAAGCTTTCTTT. Residues: CASSRPRDSYPEAFF.

This clonotype was seen more than once but under ten times. The chain employs TRBV30 and TRBJ1-4; possible D gene TRBD1, 5 bases. Per the germline V gene, CDR1 is GTSNPN and CDR2 is SVGIG (reference sequence). Deletions cut 0 bases from V and 5 bases from J, with 13 bases between. The CDR3 sequence is 15 residues long. CDR3 coding DNA: TGTGCCTGGAGTGTAAGGGGCAGAATCAATGAAAAACTGTTTTTT. Protein sequence: CAWSVRGRINEKLFF.

This clonotype was detected only a few times. This chain connects TRBV5-1 to TRBJ2-7; D gene uncertain. Per germline, CDR1 SGHRS and CDR2 YFSETQ. V was trimmed by 1 base and J by 0 bases, leaving 14 bases between them. The CDR3 is made up of 16 amino acids. In nucleotides, the CDR3 is TGCGCCAGCAGCTTGTCTGGTTTTGAGAGCTCCTACGAGCAGTACTTC. It yields the protein CASSLSGFESSYEQYF.

The V call is TRBV7-8, the J call TRBJ1-1; 9 nucleotides match TRBD1. Germline V gene lookup returns CDR1 SGHVS and CDR2 FQNEAQ. The CDR3 is 15 residues long. The V segment lost 5 bases and the J segment 11 bases; nucleotides outside the gene matches: 15. The CDR3 nucleotides are TGTGCCAGCAGCCTCAGACAGGGGGGAGACGCCGGGGCTTTCTTT. This translates into CASSLRQGGDAGAFF.

This clonotype came up a few times. The genes are TRBV7-9 and TRBJ2-5; 13 nucleotides agree with TRBD2. Trimming removed 5 bases from V and 5 bases from J; junction bases left unmatched: 8. The CDR3 is 16 residues long. Germline V gene sequence: CDR1 SEHNR, CDR2 FQNEAQ (reference sequence). The CDR3 sequence: CASSRGLAGVIETQYF. CDR3 bases: TGTGCCAGCAGCCGCGGACTAGCGGGGGTCATTGAGACCCAGTACTTC.

This clonotype was counted ten times or more. CDR3 protein: CASRPYVARGPTGELFF. CDR3 DNA: TGTGCCAGCAGACCTTACGTTGCTAGGGGACCCACCGGGGAGCTGTTTTTT. This chain joins TRBV6-5 and TRBJ2-2; D is possibly TRBD1 or TRBD2 (5 bases each). With 6 bases removed from V and 4 bases from J, the gap between germline ends came to 21 bases. The germline V gene has CDR1 MNHEY and CDR2 SVGAGI. The CDR3 sequence is 17 residues long.